The 28 T cell receptor beta chains reported below all come from one sample, sequenced in a study of technical replicates of blood from a few donors. The data were produced by immunoSEQ multiplex PCR, yet TCRdb's version contains in-frame clones alone and is incomplete. The sample consists of approximately 59,000 clones, about 95% of them appearing once. Input material: PBMCs. The source is a human donor in good health. Some clones in this sample may be carry-over from other donors' samples.

The chain links TRBV19 to TRBJ2-7, with D possibly TRBD1 on 7 matching bases. V was trimmed by 4 bases and J by 4 bases, leaving 17 bases between them. The CDR3 loop spans 15 amino acids. CDR1 is LNHDA, CDR2 SQIVND, per germline (reference sequence). The CDR3 DNA reads TGTGCCAGTAGTACTCGCCCAGGGGGGATGTACGAGCAGTACTTC. It is translated as CASSTRPGGMYEQYF.

The V and J genes are TRBV4-2 and TRBJ1-2; no definite D call. Trimming pared 2 bases from V and 7 bases from J, leaving 8 bases between. The germline V gene encodes CDR1 LGHNA and CDR2 YNFKEQ. CDR3 length: 12 residues. The CDR3 loop reads CASSQPSGGYTF. The DNA of the CDR3 is TGTGCCAGCAGCCAACCCTCCGGTGGCTACACCTTC.

J is TRBJ1-4 and V is TRBV11-2, with D unresolved. The CDR3 covers 15 residues. Trimming took off 1 base at V and 7 bases at J, with 13 bases between the two ends. Germline V gene lookup returns CDR1 SGHAT and CDR2 FQNNGV. The CDR3 region has the DNA TGTGCCAGCAGCTTAGCTACTTCTCGGGGTGAAAAACTGTTTTTT. Translating gives CASSLATSRGEKLFF.

The DNA of the CDR3 is TGCGCCAGCAGCTTGGATCCGGGACAGGCCTACGAGCAGTACTTC. Amino acid sequence: CASSLDPGQAYEQYF. V and J are TRBV5-1 and TRBJ2-7; 8 nucleotides line up with TRBD1. With 0 bases clipped from V and 2 bases from J, the junction kept 4 bases outside the gene matches. Germline lookup yields CDR1 SGHRS and CDR2 YFSETQ. This CDR3 contains 15 residues.

The chain is built from TRBV30 and TRBJ1-1; D not certain. The CDR3 has 12 amino acids. CDR1 is GTSNPN and CDR2 is SVGIG in the germline V gene (reference sequence). The V and J ends lost 0 bases and 9 bases respectively, with 11 bases between them. The CDR3 reads CAWSVRVGQAFF. The DNA for the CDR3 is TGTGCCTGGAGTGTGAGGGTCGGACAAGCTTTCTTT.

The chain couples TRBV2 to TRBJ1-2, with a possible D match to TRBD1 (6 bases). Looked up from germline, CDR1 is SNHLY and CDR2 is FYNNEI. With 0 bases removed from V and 0 bases from J, the gap between germline ends came to 11 bases. The CDR3 has 16 amino acids. The CDR3 loop is CASSEARRGSNYGYTF. The CDR3 nucleotides are TGTGCCAGCAGTGAAGCAAGAAGGGGGTCTAACTATGGCTACACCTTC.

J is TRBJ2-3 and V is TRBV10-3; D may be TRBD2 (6 bases). CDR1 and CDR2 from the germline V gene are ENHRY and SYGVKD. V was trimmed by 9 bases and J by 6 bases, leaving 22 bases between them. The CDR3 contains 15 residues. CDR3 sequence: CAIMNGGAAMDTQYF. The CDR3 DNA reads as TGTGCCATTATGAACGGAGGGGCCGCAATGGATACGCAGTATTTT.

Details on this clone: The same CDR3 also results from other DNA sequences found in this sample. This chain links TRBV11-2 with TRBJ2-1; D is perhaps TRBD1 (6 bases). CDR3 size: 15 residues. Germline values: CDR1 SGHAT, CDR2 FQNNGV. Trimming removed 5 bases from V and 3 bases from J, with 14 bases in between. Here the CDR3 DNA reads TGTGCCAGCAGCCTGCGGCAGGGGATCTACAATGAGCAGTTCTTC. This gives the protein CASSLRQGIYNEQFF.

V usage is TRBV6-6 and J usage is TRBJ2-1; tentative D call: TRBD2 (6 bases). The V end was cut by 8 bases, the J end by 14 bases, with 13 bases between. CDR1 and CDR2 from the germline V gene are MNHNY and SVGAGI (reference sequence). The CDR3 consists of 10 residues. CDR3 sequence (DNA): TGTGCCAGCGGTTTGGAGGGGAAGTTCTTC. Translated, it gives CASGLEGKFF.

This clone was seen only once. V and J are TRBV11-2 and TRBJ2-5; 7 bases fit TRBD1. Trimming took 5 bases from V and 8 from J; bases not matched to a gene: 8. CDR3 length: 13 amino acids. The V gene's germline CDR1 is SGHAT and CDR2 FQNNGV. The CDR3 DNA reads as TGTGCCAGCAGCAGGGACAGTCGAGAAACCCAGTACTTC. Translated: CASSRDSRETQYF.

The chain uses TRBV7-2 and TRBJ1-1; the match to TRBD1 covers 9 bases. J lost 5 bases, V lost 5 bases, and 9 bases had no gene match. Germline-derived CDR1 and CDR2 are SGHTA and FQGNSA. This CDR3 spans 15 amino acids. This chain's CDR3 is CASSVTGGYRTEAFF. The CDR3 DNA reads as TGTGCCAGCAGCGTAACAGGGGGCTATCGGACTGAAGCTTTCTTT.

This clone has just a few counts. The genes are TRBV28 and TRBJ1-2, with 8 nucleotides matching TRBD1. Trimming at V came to 6 bases and at J to 3 bases, leaving 6 bases not matched to a gene. Germline V gene sequence: CDR1 MDHEN, CDR2 SYDVKM. The CDR3 is 14 residues long. CDR3: CASRSQGAHYGYTF. The CDR3 DNA reads as TGTGCCAGCAGGAGCCAGGGGGCTCACTATGGCTACACCTTC.

V is TRBV18 and J is TRBJ1-2; a weak D match, TRBD1 (6 bases). Trimming shortened V by 4 bases and J by 4 bases, and 10 bases separated the two germline ends. The CDR3 is 13 amino acids. Germline lookup yields CDR1 KGHSH and CDR2 LQKENI. Written as DNA, the CDR3 is TGTGCCAGCTCACACCGGGACACCTATGGCTACACCTTC. As protein: CASSHRDTYGYTF.

The V and J genes are TRBV7-7 and TRBJ1-6; D gene ambiguous. V was shortened by 2 bases and J by 7 bases, with 9 bases between the two germline ends. The germline gives CDR1 SSHAT, CDR2 FNYEAQ (reference sequence). The CDR3 sequence is 14 residues long. Written as DNA, the CDR3 is TGTGCCAGCAGCTTAAGCGGCGGGAATTCACCCCTCCACTTT. Its protein is CASSLSGGNSPLHF.

This CDR3 is CASSLAIGGGEAFF. The CDR3 bases are TGCGCCAGCAGCTTGGCCATAGGGGGCGGTGAAGCTTTCTTT. The chain uses TRBV5-1 and TRBJ1-1; the match to TRBD1 covers 7 bases. From germline, CDR1 is SGHRS and CDR2 YFSETQ. Unmatched junction bases numbered 6, after V lost 0 bases and J lost 7 bases. CDR3 size: 14 residues.

The chain joins TRBV21-1 to TRBJ2-7; the tabulated D call, TRBD1, remains unverified against the DNA. TRBV21-1 is a recognized pseudogene. The CDR3 consists of 16 residues. The CDR3 is CASSANRGLDSYEQYF. CDR3 bases: TGTGCCAGCAGCGCAAACAGGGGTCTTGACTCCTACGAGCAGTACTTC.

The chain employs TRBV7-9 and TRBJ2-7; D is unclear. The CDR3 runs to 15 residues. Germline V gene sequence: CDR1 SEHNR, CDR2 FQNEAQ (reference sequence). V was pared by 5 bases and J by 0 bases, with 14 bases between. CDR3: CASSLDFDFSYEQYF. The CDR3 region has the DNA TGTGCCAGCAGCCTAGATTTCGACTTCTCCTACGAGCAGTACTTC.

CDR3 nucleotide sequence: TGTGCCAGCAGCCAAGGGGGAGGGGGTTATGGCTACACCTTC. Translated: CASSQGGGGYGYTF. This sequence joins TRBV9 and TRBJ1-2, with D possibly TRBD1 on 6 matching bases. This CDR3 has 14 residues. Germline loops: CDR1 SGDLS, CDR2 YYNGEE. V was pared by 4 bases and J by 5 bases, with 15 bases between. Full variable domain (missing parts from reference TRBV9 and TRBJ1-2): DSGVTQTPKHLITATGQRVTLRCSPRSGDLSVYWYQQSLDQGLQFLIQYYNGEERAKGNILERFSAQQFPDLHSELNLSSLELGDSALYFCASSQGGGGYGYTFGSGTRLTVV.

The chain joins TRBV19 to TRBJ1-1, with D possibly being TRBD1 (5 bases). The V gene's germline CDR1 is LNHDA and CDR2 SQIVND (reference sequence). Trimming removed 4 bases from V and 3 bases from J, with 9 bases in between. This CDR3 is built from 13 residues. CDR3 sequence reads: CASSRSRDTEAFF. The CDR3 DNA follows: TGTGCCAGTAGTAGGTCCAGGGACACTGAAGCTTTCTTT.

The J gene is TRBJ2-2, the V gene TRBV6-5; 9 nucleotides align to TRBD2. Germline V gene data show CDR1 as MNHEY and CDR2 as SVGAGI. Unmatched junction bases numbered 6, after V lost 4 bases and J lost 3 bases. CDR3 size: 16 residues. The CDR3 reads CASSSSGRRYTGELFF. Here the CDR3 DNA reads TGTGCCAGCAGTTCAAGCGGGAGGCGGTACACCGGGGAGCTGTTTTTT.

CDR3 nucleotides: TGTGCCAGCAGTTACGACAGTACCTCTGGAAACACCATATATTTT. Its translation is CASSYDSTSGNTIYF. J is TRBJ1-3 and V is TRBV6-5, with D maybe TRBD1 (5 bases). Trimming took off 2 bases at V and 0 bases at J, with 8 bases between the two ends. The CDR3 loop spans 15 amino acids. Germline values: CDR1 MNHEY, CDR2 SVGAGI.

The chain couples TRBV7-8 to TRBJ2-7, with 10 bases aligning to TRBD2. With 3 bases clipped from V and 5 bases from J, the junction kept 16 bases outside the gene matches. Germline V gene data show CDR1 as SGHVS and CDR2 as FQNEAQ. The CDR3 totals 18 residues. CDR3 residues: CASSFPIKRGGRGDEQYF. CDR3 DNA sequence: TGTGCCAGCAGCTTCCCTATAAAGCGGGGGGGCCGTGGGGACGAGCAGTACTTC.

The rearrangement joins TRBV7-2 to TRBJ2-2, with D possibly being TRBD2 (6 bases). The CDR3 totals 14 residues. Deletions cut 4 bases from V and 7 bases from J, with 13 bases between. In germline, CDR1 is SGHTA, CDR2 FQGNSA. The CDR3 DNA is TGTGCCAGCAGCTCGACTAGTGTCGTCGGGGAGCTGTTTTTT. Its translation: CASSSTSVVGELFF. The whole variable domain, filled in from reference TRBV7-2 and TRBJ2-2, reads GAGVSQSPSNKVTEKGKDVELRCDPISGHTALYWYRQSLGQGLEFLIYFQGNSAPDKSGLPSDRFSAERTGGSVSTLTIQRTQQEDSAVYLCASSSTSVVGELFFGEGSRLTVL.

The rearrangement joins TRBV6-1 to TRBJ1-1; D gene unclear. The CDR3 extends over 13 amino acids. Germline CDR1 and CDR2: MNHNS and SASEGT. Between the trimmed V and J ends, which lost 5 bases and 1 base, there was a span of 8 bases. In nucleotides, the CDR3 is TGTGCCAGCAGTTTAGACTCGAACACTGAAGCTTTCTTT. Protein product: CASSLDSNTEAFF.

To note about this clone: A much larger clone differs by one base, so this may be a read error. The chain employs TRBV12-5 and TRBJ2-1, with 8 bases matching TRBD2. This CDR3 contains 14 residues. V was pared by 6 bases and J by 6 bases, with 7 bases of the junction left unmatched. CDR1 and CDR2 (germline): LGHNT, FRNRAP. CDR3 sequence (DNA): TGTGCTAGTGGCCTTCTCCGGGGGGGCAATGAGCAGTTCTTC. Encoded protein: CASGLLRGGNEQFF.

The CDR3 loop is CASTALAGAYEQYF. In nucleotides, the CDR3 is TGTGCCAGCACAGCACTAGCGGGAGCTTACGAGCAGTACTTC. V usage is TRBV6-5 and J usage is TRBJ2-7; 11 bases line up with TRBD2. There are 14 residues in the CDR3. The germline CDR1 and CDR2 sequences are MNHEY and SVGAGI. With 7 bases clipped from V and 4 bases from J, the junction kept 6 bases outside the gene matches.

V usage is TRBV5-4 and J usage is TRBJ1-1, with TRBD1 matching over 10 bases. V lost 4 bases, J lost 2 bases, and 8 bases stayed unmatched. CDR3 length equals 16 residues. The germline CDR1 and CDR2 sequences are SGHNT and YYREEE (reference sequence). The CDR3 protein is CASSGGQGLSNTEAFF. The CDR3 nucleotides are TGTGCCAGCAGCGGGGGACAGGGGCTCAGTAACACTGAAGCTTTCTTT. Full variable domain (rest looked up from reference TRBV5-4 and TRBJ1-1): ETGVTQSPTHLIKTRGQQVTLRCSSQSGHNTVSWYQQALGQGPQFIFQYYREEENGRGNFPPRFSGLQFPNYSSELNVNALELDDSALYLCASSGGQGLSNTEAFFGQGTRLTVV.

This rearrangement joins TRBV5-6 to TRBJ1-1; D might be TRBD1 (6 bases). Trimming removed 4 bases at V and 1 base at J, with 14 bases between. This CDR3 comprises 15 residues. In germline, CDR1 is SGHDT, CDR2 YYEEEE. CDR3: CASSTYDRPNTEAFF. CDR3 nucleotides: TGTGCCAGCAGCACCTATGACAGGCCGAACACTGAAGCTTTCTTT.